Below, 25 T cell receptor beta chains from the same sample are listed, as sequenced in a study of graft-versus-host responses after intestinal transplantation. No antigen has been identified for these receptors. The repertoire was sequenced with immunoSEQ multiplex PCR; TCRdb's copy has only in-frame clones and lacks some. The table records under 100,000 clones, about 93% of them present only once. The sequencing used unstimulated CD8+ T cells sorted from spleen or lymph node cells, collected before transplant. These receptors all come from a human donor who was the organ donor for an intestinal transplant.

The rearrangement uses TRBV4-1 and TRBJ2-7; 7 bases fit TRBD1. The trim removed 3 bases at V and 3 bases at J, leaving 8 bases unmatched. The CDR3 loop spans 15 amino acids. From germline, CDR1 is MGHRA and CDR2 YSYEKL. CDR3 in amino acids: CASSQPPGQNYEQYF. DNA for the CDR3: TGCGCCAGCAGCCAGCCGCCGGGACAGAACTACGAGCAGTACTTC.

This chain joins TRBV5-4 and TRBJ1-2; D unresolved. The V gene lost 3 bases and the J gene lost 5 bases, with 5 bases spanning the gap. This CDR3 contains 11 residues. Germline assignment: CDR1 SGHNT and CDR2 YYREEE (reference sequence). As DNA, the CDR3 is TGTGCCAGCAGCTCCCCGTATGGCTACACCTTC. Its translation is CASSSPYGYTF.

The chain is built from TRBV5-4 and TRBJ2-5; 11 positions agree with TRBD2. Gene TRBJ2-7 matches the end of the DNA better, so the J call may be wrong. This CDR3 contains 16 residues. Germline V gene data show CDR1 as SGHNT and CDR2 as YYREEE (reference sequence). In DNA form, the CDR3 reads TGTGCCAGCAGCCCCGGACTAGCGGGCCTCTCCTACGAGCAGTACTTC. Translation gives CASSPGLAGLSYEQYF.

The chain recombines TRBV5-6 with TRBJ2-2; D remains ambiguous. There are 13 residues in the CDR3. Germline V CDR1 and CDR2: SGHDT, YYEEEE. V lost 4 bases, J lost 7 bases, and 11 bases lay in between. In DNA form, the CDR3 reads TGTGCCAGCAGCGCGCCAGGTTACGGGGAGCTGTTTTTT. Protein sequence: CASSAPGYGELFF.

This sequence joins TRBV7-2 and TRBJ2-7; 13 bases align to TRBD2. The ends lost 6 bases at V and 4 bases at J; junction bases unmatched: 6. Germline CDR1 and CDR2: SGHTA and FQGNSA. CDR3 size: 15 residues. CDR3 DNA: TGTGCCAGCAGTCAAACTAGCGGGGGGGTTTACGAGCAGTACTTC. It is translated as CASSQTSGGVYEQYF.

J is TRBJ2-7 and V is TRBV4-2; 8 bases are shared with TRBD2. CDR1 is LGHNA, CDR2 YNFKEQ, per germline. The V and J ends lost 0 bases and 3 bases, in that order; junction bases with no gene match: 4. The CDR3 totals 15 residues. CDR3 in DNA: TGTGCCAGCAGCCAAGAGGCGGGAGGAAACTACGAGCAGTACTTC. Translated, it gives CASSQEAGGNYEQYF.

This clone was detected a few times. The rearrangement links TRBV4-3 to TRBJ2-7; the match to TRBD1 covers 10 bases. Germline V lookup: CDR1 LGHNA, CDR2 YSLEER. This CDR3 is built from 17 residues. The ends lost 1 base at V and 2 bases at J; junction bases unmatched: 8. As DNA, the CDR3 is TGCGCCAGCAGCCAAGCGTTGGCAGGACAGGGGGCCTACGAGCAGTACTTC. It is translated as CASSQALAGQGAYEQYF.

The chain is built from TRBV19 and TRBJ2-7, with 9 bases aligning to TRBD1. Germline V CDR1 and CDR2: LNHDA, SQIVND (reference sequence). Trimming removed 5 bases from V and 3 bases from J; junction bases left unmatched: 14. The CDR3 has 17 residues. Written as DNA, the CDR3 is TGTGCCAGTAGTGACAACCTCGGGACAGGGTCTTTCTACGAGCAGTACTTC. It is translated as CASSDNLGTGSFYEQYF. Full variable domain (remainder filled in from reference TRBV19 and TRBJ2-7): DGGITQSPKYLFRKEGQNVTLSCEQNLNHDAMYWYRQDPGQGLRLIYYSQIVNDFQKGDIAEGYSVSREKKESFPLTVTSAQKNPTAFYLCASSDNLGTGSFYEQYFGPGTRLTVT.

The chain combines TRBV5-6 with TRBJ2-2; possibly TRBD1 for D (5 bases). Trimming took 4 bases from V and 6 from J, leaving 13 bases between them. Germline CDR1 reads SGHDT; CDR2 reads YYEEEE. This CDR3 region has 14 residues. CDR3 sequence (DNA): TGTGCCAGCAGCGCATCGACAGAGGCCGGGGAGCTGTTTTTT. Translated, it gives CASSASTEAGELFF.

This sequence joins TRBV7-9 and TRBJ2-2; possible D gene TRBD1, 6 bases. Trimming took off 4 bases at V and 2 bases at J, with 14 bases between the two ends. In germline, CDR1 is SEHNR, CDR2 FQNEAQ (reference sequence). The length of the CDR3 is 16 residues. CDR3: CASSSSRDTNTGELFF. DNA of the CDR3: TGTGCCAGCAGCTCTAGCCGGGACACCAACACCGGGGAGCTGTTTTTT.

The V gene is TRBV7-9, the J gene TRBJ1-2, with 12 bases fitting TRBD1. V was pared by 3 bases and J by 8 bases, with 4 bases of the junction left unmatched. Germline V gene data show CDR1 as SEHNR and CDR2 as FQNEAQ (reference sequence). The CDR3 sequence is 14 residues long. CDR3 DNA: TGTGCCAGCAGCTTGGGACAGGGGGCAGGAGGCTACACCTTC. It encodes CASSLGQGAGGYTF.

V and J are TRBV27 and TRBJ1-1, with unresolved D. In germline, CDR1 is MNHEY, CDR2 SMNVEV (reference sequence). V was cut by 5 bases and J by 0 bases, with 10 bases left in between. CDR3 length: 14 residues. The CDR3: CASSLTTLNTEAFF. CDR3 bases: TGTGCCAGCAGTCTGACAACGTTGAACACTGAAGCTTTCTTT.

This chain uses TRBV28 with TRBJ2-7, with a tentative D call TRBD2 (6 bases). CDR3 size: 20 residues. Germline V gene data show CDR1 as MDHEN and CDR2 as SYDVKM. V was trimmed by 1 base and J by 6 bases, leaving 31 bases between them. In nucleotides, the CDR3 is TGTGCCAGCAGTTTATCGCGGGGCCCAGGAATCGCCCGTCTGCTCATCGAGCAGTACTTC. It encodes CASSLSRGPGIARLLIEQYF.

The rearrangement links TRBV2 to TRBJ2-5; no firm D call. Deletions cut 4 bases from V and 3 bases from J, with 9 bases between. This CDR3 region has 13 residues. The germline V gene has CDR1 SNHLY and CDR2 FYNNEI. This CDR3 reads CASSAGHKETQYF. The CDR3, as DNA: TGTGCCAGCAGTGCTGGGCACAAAGAGACCCAGTACTTC.

The chain employs TRBV19 and TRBJ1-1; 8 nucleotides match TRBD1. J was trimmed by 1 base and V by 5 bases; bases with no gene match: 6. CDR3 length: 15 residues. CDR1 and CDR2 from the germline V gene are LNHDA and SQIVND (reference sequence). CDR3 region: CASSHRQGPNTEAFF. The CDR3 bases are TGTGCCAGTAGTCATCGACAGGGGCCGAACACTGAAGCTTTCTTT.

V usage is TRBV11-1 and J usage is TRBJ2-7, with 8 bases identical to TRBD1. The CDR3 loop spans 14 amino acids. The germline gives CDR1 SGHAT, CDR2 FQDESV (reference sequence). The V segment lost 2 bases and the J segment 5 bases; nucleotides outside the gene matches: 5. The DNA for the CDR3 is TGTGCCAGCAGCTTACACAGGGGGAGCAACGAGCAGTACTTC. Translated, it gives CASSLHRGSNEQYF.

CDR3 nucleotides: TGTGCCAGCAGCGCGACAGGGGAAGAATCGACCTACGAGCAGTACTTC. Its protein product is CASSATGEESTYEQYF. J is TRBJ2-7 and V is TRBV27; 8 bases fit TRBD1. V lost 6 bases and J lost 2; bases outside the gene matches: 12. Germline CDR1 is MNHEY and CDR2 is SMNVEV (reference sequence). The CDR3 is made up of 16 amino acids.

This chain connects TRBV5-6 to TRBJ2-7; 7 bases match TRBD2. This CDR3 contains 16 residues. V gave up 5 bases and J gave up 5 bases; unmatched junction bases: 16. The germline gives CDR1 SGHDT, CDR2 YYEEEE. The CDR3 reads CASSASGRGARNEQYF. The CDR3 bases are TGTGCCAGCAGTGCTTCAGGGAGGGGCGCCCGGAACGAGCAGTACTTC.

This chain links TRBV4-1 with TRBJ1-3; D is unresolved. This CDR3 comprises 15 residues. Germline V gene data show CDR1 as MGHRA and CDR2 as YSYEKL. V was cut by 4 bases and J by 0 bases, with 10 bases left in between. The CDR3 sequence is CASSLPGSSGNTIYF. CDR3 nucleotide sequence: TGCGCCAGCAGCCTCCCCGGGAGCTCTGGAAACACCATATATTTT.

DNA of the CDR3: TGTGCCAGCAGTTTGGGAAGGGGGCCCGGGGAGCTGTTTTTT. It yields the protein CASSLGRGPGELFF. The V gene is TRBV27, the J gene TRBJ2-2, with TRBD1 identical over 7 bases. The ends lost 3 bases at V and 6 bases at J; junction bases unmatched: 4. Germline lookup yields CDR1 MNHEY and CDR2 SMNVEV (reference sequence). The CDR3 is 14 amino acids.

The chain employs TRBV2 and TRBJ2-2; D ambiguous. The germline V gene has CDR1 SNHLY and CDR2 FYNNEI. This CDR3 has 12 residues. V shed 3 bases and J shed 13 bases, with 12 bases lying between them. The CDR3 coding sequence is TGTGCCAGCAGTGATTCCTACCTACGGCTGTTTTTT. It translates to CASSDSYLRLFF. The entire variable domain, with the rest obtained from reference TRBV2 and TRBJ2-2, is as follows: EPEVTQTPSHQVTQMGQEVILRCVPISNHLYFYWYRQILGQKVEFLVSFYNNEISEKSEIFDDQFSVERPDGSNFTLKIRSTKLEDSAMYFCASSDSYLRLFFGEGSRLTVL.

The chain employs TRBV4-2 and TRBJ2-1; 10 bases line up with TRBD2. The CDR3 totals 15 residues. After removal of 4 bases from V and 8 bases from J, the junction contained 8 bases not matched to a gene. Germline assignment: CDR1 LGHNA and CDR2 YNFKEQ. CDR3 residues: CASSLSSGSGDEQFF. For the CDR3, the DNA is TGTGCCAGCAGCCTATCTAGCGGGAGTGGGGATGAGCAGTTCTTC.

This chain joins TRBV27 and TRBJ2-7; D uncertain. Germline V lookup: CDR1 MNHEY, CDR2 SMNVEV (reference sequence). Trimming took off 4 bases at V and 0 bases at J, with 7 bases between the two ends. The CDR3 spans 13 residues. The CDR3, as DNA: TGTGCCAGCAGTTACGCAGTCTCCTACGAGCAGTACTTC. The encoded protein is CASSYAVSYEQYF.

The chain joins TRBV5-3 to TRBJ2-2, with a possible D match to TRBD2 (6 bases). TRBV5-3 is an ORF; its function is uncertain. This CDR3 contains 11 residues. With 8 bases removed from V and 10 bases from J, the gap between germline ends came to 12 bases. This CDR3 reads CASWGESELFF. For the CDR3, the DNA is TGTGCCAGCTGGGGGGAATCGGAGCTGTTTTTT.

The chain combines TRBV5-4 with TRBJ1-1, with TRBD1 as a possible D gene (5 bases). Trimming left V 1 base short and J 4 bases short, with 11 bases between. The germline gives CDR1 SGHNT, CDR2 YYREEE (reference sequence). The CDR3 spans 14 residues. The CDR3 here is CASSLWGGSTEAFF. In nucleotides, the CDR3 is TGTGCCAGCAGCTTGTGGGGCGGGAGCACTGAAGCTTTCTTT.